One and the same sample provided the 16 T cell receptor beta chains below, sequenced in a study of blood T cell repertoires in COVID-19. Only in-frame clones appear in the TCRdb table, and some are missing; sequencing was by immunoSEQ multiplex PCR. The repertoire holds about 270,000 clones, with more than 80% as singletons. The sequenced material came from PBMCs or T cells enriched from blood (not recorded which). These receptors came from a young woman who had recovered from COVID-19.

The CDR3 is CASSYGTGGPNYGYTF. CDR3 bases: TGTGCCAGCAGTTACGGGACAGGGGGCCCTAACTATGGCTACACCTTC. This chain links TRBV6-6 with TRBJ1-2, with 12 nucleotides matching TRBD1. V gave up 2 bases and J gave up 0 bases; unmatched junction bases: 1. This CDR3 comprises 16 residues. Per the germline V gene, CDR1 is MNHNY and CDR2 is SVGAGI (reference sequence).

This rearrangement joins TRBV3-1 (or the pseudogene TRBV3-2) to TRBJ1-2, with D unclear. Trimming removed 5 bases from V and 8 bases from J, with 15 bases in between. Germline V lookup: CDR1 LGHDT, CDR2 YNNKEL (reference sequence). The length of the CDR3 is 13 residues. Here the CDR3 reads CASSFGTSAGYTF. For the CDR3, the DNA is TGTGCCAGCAGCTTCGGCACGAGCGCGGGCTACACCTTC.

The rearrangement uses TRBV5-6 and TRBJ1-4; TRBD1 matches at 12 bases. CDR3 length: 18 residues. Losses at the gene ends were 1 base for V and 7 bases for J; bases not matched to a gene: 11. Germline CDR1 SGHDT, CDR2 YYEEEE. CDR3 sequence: CASSLSGTGGRTGEKLFF. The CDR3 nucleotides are TGTGCCAGCAGCTTGTCCGGGACAGGGGGCCGAACGGGTGAAAAACTGTTTTTT.

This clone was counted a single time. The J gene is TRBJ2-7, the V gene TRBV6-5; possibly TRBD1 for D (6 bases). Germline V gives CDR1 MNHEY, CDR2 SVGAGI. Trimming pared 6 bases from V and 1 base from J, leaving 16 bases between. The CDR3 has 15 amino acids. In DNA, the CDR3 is TGTGCCAGCAGCCTAACCGGGACACCGTCCTACGAGCAGTACTTC. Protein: CASSLTGTPSYEQYF.

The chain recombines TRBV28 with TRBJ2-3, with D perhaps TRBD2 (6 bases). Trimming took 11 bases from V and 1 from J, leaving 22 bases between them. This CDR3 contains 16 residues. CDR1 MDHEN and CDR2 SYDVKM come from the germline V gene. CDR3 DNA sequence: TGTGCCTCCTTATGGGCGGGAATGGGAGGCACAGATACGCAGTATTTT. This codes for CASLWAGMGGTDTQYF.

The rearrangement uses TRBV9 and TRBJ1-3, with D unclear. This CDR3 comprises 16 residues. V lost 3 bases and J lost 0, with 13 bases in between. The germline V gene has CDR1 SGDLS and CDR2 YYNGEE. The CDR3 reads CASSGPRVASGNTIYF. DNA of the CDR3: TGTGCCAGCAGCGGACCCCGGGTCGCCTCTGGAAACACCATATATTTT.

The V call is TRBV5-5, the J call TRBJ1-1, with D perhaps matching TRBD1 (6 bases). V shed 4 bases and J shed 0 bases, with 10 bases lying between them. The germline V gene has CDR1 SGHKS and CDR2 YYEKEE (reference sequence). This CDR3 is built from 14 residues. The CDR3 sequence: CASSPGHLNTEAFF. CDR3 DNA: TGTGCCAGCAGCCCGGGACACTTGAACACTGAAGCTTTCTTT.

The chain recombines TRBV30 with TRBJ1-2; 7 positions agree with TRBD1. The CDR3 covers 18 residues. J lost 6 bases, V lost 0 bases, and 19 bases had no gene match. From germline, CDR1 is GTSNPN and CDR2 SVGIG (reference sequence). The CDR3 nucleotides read TGTGCCTGGAGTGTACGTGAGACAGGGCCTTTTCGGAATAATGGCTACACCTTC. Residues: CAWSVRETGPFRNNGYTF.

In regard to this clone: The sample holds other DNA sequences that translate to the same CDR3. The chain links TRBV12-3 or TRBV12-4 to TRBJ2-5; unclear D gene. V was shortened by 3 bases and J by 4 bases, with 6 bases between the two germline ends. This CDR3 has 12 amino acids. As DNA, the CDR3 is TGTGCCAGCAGTTTGAGTGGAGAGACCCAGTACTTC. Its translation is CASSLSGETQYF.

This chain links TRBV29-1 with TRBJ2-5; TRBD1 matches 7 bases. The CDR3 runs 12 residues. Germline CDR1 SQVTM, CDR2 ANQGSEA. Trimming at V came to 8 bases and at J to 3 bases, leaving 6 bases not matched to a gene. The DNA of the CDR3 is TGCAGCACTGGGACAGCAGAAGAGACCCAGTACTTC. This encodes CSTGTAEETQYF.

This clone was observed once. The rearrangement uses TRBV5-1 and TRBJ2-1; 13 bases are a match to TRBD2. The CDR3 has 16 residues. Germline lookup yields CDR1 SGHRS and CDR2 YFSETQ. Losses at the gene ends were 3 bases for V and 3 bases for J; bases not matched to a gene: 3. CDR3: CASSWTSGGHYNEQFF. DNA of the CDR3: TGCGCCAGCAGCTGGACTAGCGGGGGACACTACAATGAGCAGTTCTTC.

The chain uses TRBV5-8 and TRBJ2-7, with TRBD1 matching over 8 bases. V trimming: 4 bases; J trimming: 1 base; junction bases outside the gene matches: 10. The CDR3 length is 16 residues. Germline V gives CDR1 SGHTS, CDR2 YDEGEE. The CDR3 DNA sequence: TGTGCCAGCAGCAAAATTGGACAGGGTGGTTCCTACGAGCAGTACTTC. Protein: CASSKIGQGGSYEQYF.

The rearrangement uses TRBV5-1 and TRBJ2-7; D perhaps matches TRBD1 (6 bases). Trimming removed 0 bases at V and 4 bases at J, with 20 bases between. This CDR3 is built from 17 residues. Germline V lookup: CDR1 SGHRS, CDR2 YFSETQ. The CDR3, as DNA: TGCGCCAGCAGCTTGGGTTCGGACAGTCTGTCAGGATACGAGCAGTACTTC. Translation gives CASSLGSDSLSGYEQYF.

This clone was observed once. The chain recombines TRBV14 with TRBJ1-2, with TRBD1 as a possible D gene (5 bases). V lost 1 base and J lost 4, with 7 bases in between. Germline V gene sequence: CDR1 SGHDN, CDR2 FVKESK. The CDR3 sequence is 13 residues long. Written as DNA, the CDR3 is TGTGCCAGCAGCCAAGTGGGGCCCTATGGCTACACCTTC. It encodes CASSQVGPYGYTF.

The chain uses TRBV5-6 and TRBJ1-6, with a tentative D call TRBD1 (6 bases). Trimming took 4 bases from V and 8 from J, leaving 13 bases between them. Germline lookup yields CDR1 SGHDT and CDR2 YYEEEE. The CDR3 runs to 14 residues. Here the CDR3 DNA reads TGTGCCAGCAGCCCGGGGGGGCACGATTCACCCCTCCACTTT. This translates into CASSPGGHDSPLHF.

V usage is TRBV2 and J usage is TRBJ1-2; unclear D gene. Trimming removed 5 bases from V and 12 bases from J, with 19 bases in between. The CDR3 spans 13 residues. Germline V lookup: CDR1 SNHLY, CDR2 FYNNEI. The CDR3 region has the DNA TGTGCCAGCAGTCAGAGAAAAGAAGCGAAGGACACCTTC. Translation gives CASSQRKEAKDTF. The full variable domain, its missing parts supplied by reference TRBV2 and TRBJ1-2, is EPEVTQTPSHQVTQMGQEVILRCVPISNHLYFYWYRQILGQKVEFLVSFYNNEISEKSEIFDDQFSVERPDGSNFTLKIRSTKLEDSAMYFCASSQRKEAKDTFGSGTRLTVV.